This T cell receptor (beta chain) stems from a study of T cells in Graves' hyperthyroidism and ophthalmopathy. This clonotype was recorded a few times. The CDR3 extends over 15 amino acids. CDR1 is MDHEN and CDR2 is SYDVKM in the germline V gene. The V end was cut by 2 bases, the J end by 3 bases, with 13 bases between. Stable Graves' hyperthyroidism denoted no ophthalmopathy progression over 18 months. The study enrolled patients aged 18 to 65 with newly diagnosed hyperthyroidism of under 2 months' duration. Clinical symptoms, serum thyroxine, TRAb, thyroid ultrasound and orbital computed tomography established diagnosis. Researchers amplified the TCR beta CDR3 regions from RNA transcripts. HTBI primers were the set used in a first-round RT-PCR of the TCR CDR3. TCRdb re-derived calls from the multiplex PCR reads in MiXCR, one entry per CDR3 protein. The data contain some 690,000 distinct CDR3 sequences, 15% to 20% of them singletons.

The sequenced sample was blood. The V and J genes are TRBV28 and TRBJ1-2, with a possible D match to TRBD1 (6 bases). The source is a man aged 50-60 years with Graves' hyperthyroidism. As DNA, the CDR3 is TGTGCCAGCAGTTTAAGGAGTCGACAGGACTATGGCTACACCTTC. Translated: CASSLRSRQDYGYTF.